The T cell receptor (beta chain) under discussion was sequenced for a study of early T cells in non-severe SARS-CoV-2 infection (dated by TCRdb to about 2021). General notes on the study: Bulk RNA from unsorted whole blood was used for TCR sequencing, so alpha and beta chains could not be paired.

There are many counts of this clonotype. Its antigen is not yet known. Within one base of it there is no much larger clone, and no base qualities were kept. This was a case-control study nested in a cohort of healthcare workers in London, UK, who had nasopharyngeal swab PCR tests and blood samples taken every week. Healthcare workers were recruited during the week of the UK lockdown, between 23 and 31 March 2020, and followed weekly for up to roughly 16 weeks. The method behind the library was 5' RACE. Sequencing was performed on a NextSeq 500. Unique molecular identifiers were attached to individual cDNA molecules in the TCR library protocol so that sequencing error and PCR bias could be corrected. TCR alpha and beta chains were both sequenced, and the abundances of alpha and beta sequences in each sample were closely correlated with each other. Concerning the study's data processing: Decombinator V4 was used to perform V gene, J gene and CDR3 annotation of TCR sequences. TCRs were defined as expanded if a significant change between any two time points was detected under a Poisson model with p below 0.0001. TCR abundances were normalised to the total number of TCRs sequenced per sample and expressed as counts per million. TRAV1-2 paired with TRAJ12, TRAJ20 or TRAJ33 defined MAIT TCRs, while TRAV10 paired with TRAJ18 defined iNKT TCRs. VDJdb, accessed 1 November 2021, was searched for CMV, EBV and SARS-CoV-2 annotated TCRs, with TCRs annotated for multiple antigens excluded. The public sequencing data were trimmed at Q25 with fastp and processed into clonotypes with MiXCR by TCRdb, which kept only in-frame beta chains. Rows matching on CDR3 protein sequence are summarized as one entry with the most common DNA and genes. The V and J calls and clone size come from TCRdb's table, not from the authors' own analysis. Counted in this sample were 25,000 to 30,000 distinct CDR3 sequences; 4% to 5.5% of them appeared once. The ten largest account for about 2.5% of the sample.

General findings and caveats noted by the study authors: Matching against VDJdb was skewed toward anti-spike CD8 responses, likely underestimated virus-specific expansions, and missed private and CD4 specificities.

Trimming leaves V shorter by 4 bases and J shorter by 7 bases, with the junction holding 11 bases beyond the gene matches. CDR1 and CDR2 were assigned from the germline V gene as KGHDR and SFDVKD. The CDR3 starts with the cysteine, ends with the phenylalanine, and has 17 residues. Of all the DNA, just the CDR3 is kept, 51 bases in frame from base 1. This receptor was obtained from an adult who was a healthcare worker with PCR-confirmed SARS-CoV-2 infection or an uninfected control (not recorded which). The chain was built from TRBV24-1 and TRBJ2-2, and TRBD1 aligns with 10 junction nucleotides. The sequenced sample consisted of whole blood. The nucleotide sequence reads TGTGCCACCAGTGAACGTCGGACAGGGGGTAGGAACGGGGAGCTGTTTTTT. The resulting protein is CATSERRTGGRNGELFF.